The 14 T cell receptor beta chains below come from one sample, sequenced in a study of cytomegalovirus exposure and HLA in healthy donors. Researchers ran the PCR with 60 Vbeta and 13 Jbeta primers. The method was immunoSEQ multiplex PCR; TCRdb's version includes in-frame clones alone and lacks a portion of them. The sample records roughly 190,000 clones, 81% being singletons. The sequencing sample was made of PBMCs. The receptors derive from a man younger than 35 in good health and CMV-seronegative.

J is TRBJ2-2 and V is TRBV21-1; the table's D gene call, TRBD2, was not cross checked with the DNA. TRBV21-1 is a pseudogene segment. This CDR3 region has 17 residues. The CDR3 region is CASRGLAGGPRGGELFF. The CDR3 DNA reads TGTGCCAGCAGGGGACTAGCGGGCGGCCCACGGGGCGGGGAGCTGTTTTTT.

This chain links TRBV18 with TRBJ1-4; 8 nucleotides align to TRBD1. Per germline, CDR1 KGHSH and CDR2 LQKENI. CDR3 size: 14 residues. The V and J ends lost 6 bases and 8 bases, in that order; junction bases with no gene match: 8. CDR3 sequence reads: CASSRQGAREKLFF. The CDR3 DNA sequence: TGTGCCAGCTCCCGCCAGGGGGCAAGGGAAAAACTGTTTTTT.

This clone has a single count. The rearrangement uses TRBV28 and TRBJ2-2; possibly TRBD2 for D (6 bases). The V and J ends lost 1 base and 6 bases respectively, with 15 bases between them. Per germline, CDR1 MDHEN and CDR2 SYDVKM. The CDR3 has 16 amino acids. Here the CDR3 DNA reads TGTGCCAGCAGTTTATATGTGGGAGGTGAGGCCGGGGAGCTGTTTTTT. It is translated as CASSLYVGGEAGELFF.

The chain recombines TRBV11-1 with TRBJ2-7, with unresolved D. The CDR3 has 12 residues. Germline CDR1 reads SGHAT; CDR2 reads FQDESV (reference sequence). V was shortened by 2 bases and J by 2 bases, with 4 bases between the two germline ends. CDR3 sequence reads: CASSLTAYEQYF. CDR3 sequence (DNA): TGTGCCAGCAGCTTAACTGCCTACGAGCAGTACTTC.

This clone was recorded at least ten times. The rearrangement joins TRBV6-1 to TRBJ2-3; 10 bases are shared with TRBD1. The CDR3 spans 13 residues. Trimming cost V 10 bases and J 2 bases; bases outside gene matches: 3. Looked up from germline, CDR1 is MNHNS and CDR2 is SASEGT. This CDR3 reads CATGTGDTDTQYF. In DNA form, the CDR3 reads TGTGCCACCGGGACAGGGGACACAGATACGCAGTATTTT.

The chain has TRBV11-3 and TRBJ2-2; 7 nucleotides match TRBD2. Unmatched junction bases numbered 11, after V lost 5 bases and J lost 5 bases. CDR3 length equals 16 residues. Germline lookup yields CDR1 SGHNT and CDR2 YENEEA. For the CDR3, the DNA is TGTGCCAGCAGCCCTGGCGGGGAGGGGAAAACCGGGGAGCTGTTTTTT. This sequence encodes CASSPGGEGKTGELFF.

This clone appeared once. This sequence joins TRBV28 and TRBJ2-7; D is undetermined. Germline V gene lookup returns CDR1 MDHEN and CDR2 SYDVKM. V was clipped by 2 bases and J by 2 bases, with 10 bases between them. The CDR3 has 14 residues. The CDR3 DNA sequence: TGTGCCAGCAGTTTACGCCAATCTACCTACGAGCAGTACTTC. Translated: CASSLRQSTYEQYF.

This chain connects TRBV18 to TRBJ2-5; TRBD1 might be the D (5 bases). The CDR3 contains 13 residues. Trimming removed 3 bases at V and 3 bases at J, with 8 bases between. In germline, CDR1 is KGHSH, CDR2 LQKENI. The CDR3 DNA reads as TGTGCCAGCTCACCTGTAGGGGAAGAGACCCAGTACTTC. It yields the protein CASSPVGEETQYF. Full variable domain (remainder filled in from reference TRBV18 and TRBJ2-5): NAGVMQNPRHLVRRRGQEARLRCSPMKGHSHVYWYRQLPEEGLKFMVYLQKENIIDESGMPKERFSAEFPKEGPSILRIQQVVRGDSAAYFCASSPVGEETQYFGPGTRLLVL.

This clone has just a few counts. The chain links TRBV7-9 to TRBJ1-3, with a tentative D call TRBD1 (5 bases). The CDR3 extends over 13 amino acids. Germline V gene lookup returns CDR1 SEHNR and CDR2 FQNEAQ (reference sequence). Trimming removed 3 bases at V and 4 bases at J, with 7 bases between. The CDR3 spells CASSLTVGNTIYF. CDR3 nucleotide sequence: TGTGCCAGCAGCTTGACAGTAGGAAACACCATATATTTT.

The chain links TRBV28 to TRBJ2-3; 7 bases map to TRBD2. V lost 2 bases, J lost 7 bases, and 12 bases stayed unmatched. The CDR3 runs to 16 residues. Germline V lookup: CDR1 MDHEN, CDR2 SYDVKM. DNA of the CDR3: TGTGCCAGCAGTTTACTTTGGGCGGGAGATATGAATACGCAGTATTTT. The encoded protein is CASSLLWAGDMNTQYF.

CDR3 sequence: CASSLEVGIREQFF. CDR3 DNA: TGTGCCAGCAGCTTAGAGGTGGGCATACGTGAGCAGTTCTTC. The chain carries TRBV11-2 and TRBJ2-1; D remains ambiguous. V was shortened by 0 bases and J by 9 bases, with 12 bases between the two germline ends. Germline V lookup: CDR1 SGHAT, CDR2 FQNNGV. The CDR3 totals 14 residues.

V gene TRBV4-3 combines with J gene TRBJ2-2, with unresolved D. The CDR3 totals 13 residues. Trimming pared 0 bases from V and 6 bases from J, leaving 5 bases between. Germline CDR1 and CDR2: LGHNA and YSLEER. The CDR3 DNA sequence: TGCGCCAGCAGCCAAGAGGGCCCCGGGGAGCTGTTTTTT. It is translated as CASSQEGPGELFF.

The chain is built from TRBV9 and TRBJ2-7; D perhaps matches TRBD2 (6 bases). The CDR3 has 15 residues. Trimming took off 2 bases at V and 0 bases at J, with 12 bases between the two ends. CDR1 SGDLS and CDR2 YYNGEE come from the germline V gene. CDR3 region: CASSVGGDVSYEQYF. CDR3 coding DNA: TGTGCCAGCAGCGTCGGCGGGGACGTCTCCTACGAGCAGTACTTC.

V usage is TRBV7-2 and J usage is TRBJ1-2, with 8 bases lining up with TRBD1. CDR1 is SGHTA and CDR2 is FQGNSA in the germline V gene. There are 14 residues in the CDR3. The junction had 3 bases not matched to a gene; V was cut back by 1 base and J by 5 bases. CDR3 sequence reads: CASSLGDRNYGYTF. The CDR3 DNA sequence: TGTGCCAGCAGCTTAGGGGACAGGAATTATGGCTACACCTTC.